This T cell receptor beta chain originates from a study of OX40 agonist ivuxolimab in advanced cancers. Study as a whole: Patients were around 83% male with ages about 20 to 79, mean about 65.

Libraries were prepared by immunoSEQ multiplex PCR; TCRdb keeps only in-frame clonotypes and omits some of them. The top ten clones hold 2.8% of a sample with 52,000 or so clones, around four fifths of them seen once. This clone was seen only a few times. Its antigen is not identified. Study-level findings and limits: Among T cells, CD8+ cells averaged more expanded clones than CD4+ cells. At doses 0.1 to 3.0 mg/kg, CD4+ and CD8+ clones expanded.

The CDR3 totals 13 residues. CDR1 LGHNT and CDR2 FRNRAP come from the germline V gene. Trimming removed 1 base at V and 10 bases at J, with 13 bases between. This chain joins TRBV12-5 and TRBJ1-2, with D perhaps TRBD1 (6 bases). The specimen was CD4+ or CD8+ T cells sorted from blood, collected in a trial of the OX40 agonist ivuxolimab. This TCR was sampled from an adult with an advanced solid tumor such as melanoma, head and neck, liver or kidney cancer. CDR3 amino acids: CASGLGVGTHYTF. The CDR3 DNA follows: TGTGCTAGTGGTTTGGGGGTCGGGACACACTACACCTTC.